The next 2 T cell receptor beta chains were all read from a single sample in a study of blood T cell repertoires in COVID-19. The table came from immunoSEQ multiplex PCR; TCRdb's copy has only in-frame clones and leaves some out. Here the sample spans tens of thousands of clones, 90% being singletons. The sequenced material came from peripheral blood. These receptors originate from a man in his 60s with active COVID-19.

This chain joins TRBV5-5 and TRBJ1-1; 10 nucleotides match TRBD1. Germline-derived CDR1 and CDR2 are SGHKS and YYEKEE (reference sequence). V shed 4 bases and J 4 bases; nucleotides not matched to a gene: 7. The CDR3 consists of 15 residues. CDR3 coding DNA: TGTGCCAGCAGCAAGGACAGGGGGTCCCCCACTGAAGCTTTCTTT. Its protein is CASSKDRGSPTEAFF.

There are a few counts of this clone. For the CDR3, the DNA is TGTGCCAGCAGCCCCCCACGGGGGGATGAGCAGTTCTTC. This codes for CASSPPRGDEQFF. The genes are TRBV13 and TRBJ2-1, with 7 bases that match TRBD2. The CDR3 contains 13 residues. Germline trimming cut 5 bases from V and 8 bases from J; bases unmatched to any gene: 6. CDR1 and CDR2 (germline): PRHDT, FYEKMQ (reference sequence).